This T cell receptor beta chain was recorded in a study of Graves' ophthalmopathy and Graves' hyperthyroidism. Whole-study context: No progression to ophthalmopathy over 18 months defined stable hyperthyroidism.

The sample holds one count of this clonotype. Antigen: not known. Germline V gene data show CDR1 as DFQATT and CDR2 as SNEGSKA (reference sequence). Between the trimmed V and J ends, which lost 3 bases and 3 bases, there was a span of 12 bases. The CDR3 loop spans 14 amino acids. Investigators amplified TCR beta CDR3 regions from RNA transcripts. HTBI-primed RT-PCR formed the first round, and a multiplex PCR formed the second. TCRdb re-derived calls from the multiplex PCR reads in MiXCR, one entry per CDR3 protein. In the table there are about 1.1 million distinct CDR3 sequences, about 36% of which are singletons. Regarding the study as a whole: Appearing in blood as well were most expanded thyroid clonotypes above 0.001 frequency.

The source material was peripheral blood or thyroid tissue (not recorded which). The receptor's source is an adult man with Graves' hyperthyroidism. The chain combines TRBV20-1 with TRBJ1-5; perhaps TRBD1 as D (6 bases). CDR3 loop: CSAREGTHNQPQHF. The CDR3 DNA reads TGCAGTGCTAGGGAAGGGACACACAATCAGCCCCAGCATTTT.